This entry is about one TCR beta chain. Trimming cost V 3 bases and J 1 base, with 7 bases left between them. Per germline, CDR1 SGHRS and CDR2 YFSETQ. The CDR3 is 13 amino acids. These data belong to a study of blood T cell repertoires in COVID-19. Study summary: Some COVID-19 samples were acute and others convalescent; all came from the United States, Italy and Spain. Sample material is recorded as cDNA or gDNA derived from T cells, B-cell-depleted T cells, or PBMCs.

Original methodology: Estimated nucleated cell counts came from reference gene primer amplification. Measured with immunoSEQ multiplex PCR; TCRdb has only the in-frame clones, and not every one. V and J calls and clone size are as listed in that table; D and trimming were resolved from the DNA. The data contain approximately 180,000 clones, roughly 84% of them singletons. The sequence derives from a person between 65 and 79 years old with COVID-19, enrolled during active disease. The sample consisted of peripheral blood. This chain connects TRBV5-1 to TRBJ1-1; no clear D. CDR3 amino acids: CASSYGSNTEAFF. CDR3 nucleotides: TGCGCCAGCAGCTACGGGTCGAACACTGAAGCTTTCTTT. Based on the CDR3 plus reference TRBV5-1 and TRBJ1-1, the full variable domain is KAGVTQTPRYLIKTRGQQVTLSCSPISGHRSVSWYQQTPGQGLQFLFEYFSETQRNKGNFPGRFSGRQFSNSRSEMNVSTLELGDSALYLCASSYGSNTEAFFGQGTRLTVV.